This record looks at one TCR beta chain sequence and its context. It has no known antigen specificity. No qualities accompany the bases; no much larger clone lies one base away. The record originates from a study of response to subunit inactivated influenza vaccine listed by TCRdb under 2018. With respect to the entire study: To follow how T cells responded to a trivalent subunit inactivated influenza vaccine, the researchers relied on deep quantitative profiling of the T cell receptor repertoire. What the study reported, not specific to this receptor: The authors suggested that each seasonal influenza vaccination may recruit only a limited number of new T cells.

Libraries were prepared through RT-PCR. TCRdb lists the instrument as Illumina HiSeq 2500. TCRdb redid the processing of the public reads, applying fastp at Q25 and MiXCR, and retained in-frame beta chains. Rows with a matching CDR3 protein are joined into one entry that keeps the most common DNA and genes. Across this sample there are 450,000 to 700,000 distinct CDR3 sequences, with 14% seen only once. The ten largest clonotypes hold 11% of the sample. V and J are truncated by 0 bases and 7 bases respectively, leaving an intervening sequence of 19 bases. From cysteine to phenylalanine, the CDR3 is 17 amino acids long. The kept DNA is CDR3 alone, 51 bases in frame from the first base. CDR1 MNHEY and CDR2 SVGAGI were looked up in the germline V gene.

The sequence was obtained from a man aged 45-65 years who received an inactivated influenza vaccine. Donor details come from another sample of the same person, matched by shared clones. The sample here was PBMCs from blood, taken about 13 days after vaccination. This chain joins TRBV6-5 to TRBJ2-1; matching of 6 bases hints at TRBD2 as the D gene. The nucleotide sequence is given as TGTGCCAGCAGTTACTCGGTCCATTTTTGGGAGGAGAATGAGCAGTTCTTC. This is translated as CASSYSVHFWEENEQFF.